The following is a TCR beta chain sequence with its context. These data belong to a study of blood T cells in healthy people across ages. It was with a sample-barcoded 5' primer and a J-beta primer mix that a second PCR of about 6 to 12 cycles was run. Each cDNA molecule was tagged by a template-switch adaptor with 12 random nucleotides. One entry per CDR3 protein results from TCRdb running MiXCR on the 5' RACE reads. This table holds some 290,000 distinct CDR3 sequences, less than 30% found once. With 3 bases clipped from V and 2 bases from J, the junction kept 2 bases outside the gene matches. The CDR3 extends over 14 amino acids. CDR1 is SGDLS, CDR2 YYNGEE, per germline.

The receptor comes from a woman between 70 and 85 years old in good health. The chain has TRBV9 and TRBJ2-1; TRBD2 matches 7 bases. Sequencing was performed on blood. The CDR3: CASSAGGAYNEQFF. The CDR3 DNA sequence: TGTGCCAGCAGCGCGGGGGGAGCCTACAATGAGCAGTTCTTC.